The rows below give T cell receptor beta chains drawn from one sample of a study of blood T cell repertoires in COVID-19. Some clones are missing from TCRdb's copy, which holds only in-frame ones; the method was immunoSEQ multiplex PCR. The repertoire includes about 86,000 clones, approximately 82% of them detected once, and approximately 1.2% sits in the top ten. The sequencing sample was made of peripheral blood. These receptors came from a woman older than 75 with acute or convalescent COVID-19. Both conserved end residues are part of each CDR3. D genes are given only for firm matches. Not every row has a clone size; where given, it reads once, few, many or a size class.

abundance	len	j_gene	v_gene	d_gene	CDR3aa	CDR3nt
.	13	TRBJ1-1	TRBV27	.	CASLKGENTEAFF	TGTGCCAGCCTAAAAGGGGAGAACACTGAAGCTTTCTTT
.	17	TRBJ2-1	TRBV27	TRBD1	CASRITPGQGVVDEQFF	TGTGCCAGCAGAATTACACCGGGACAGGGGGTGGTAGATGAGCAGTTCTTC
.	13	TRBJ1-2	TRBV5-6	TRBD1	CASSPGQGFGYTF	TGTGCCAGCAGCCCGGGACAGGGGTTTGGCTACACCTTC
.	14	TRBJ1-1	TRBV18	.	CASSPTRGNTEAFF	TGTGCCAGCTCACCGACCAGGGGGAACACTGAAGCTTTCTTT
.	11	TRBJ1-3	TRBV6-5	.	CASTSGNTIYF	TGTGCCAGCACTTCTGGAAACACCATATATTTT
.	15	TRBJ1-1	TRBV19	.	CASSIQGMGSTEAFF	TGTGCCAGTAGTATACAGGGGATGGGGTCCACTGAAGCTTTCTTT
once	17	TRBJ2-2	TRBV19	.	CASSKTAGWKDTGELFF	TGTGCCAGTAGCAAGACGGCAGGGTGGAAAGACACCGGGGAGCTGTTTTTT
.	16	TRBJ1-1	TRBV11-2	.	CASSSPLPGQNTEAFF	TGTGCCAGCAGCTCGCCTCTCCCGGGTCAGAACACTGAAGCTTTCTTT
.	14	TRBJ2-3	TRBV18	.	CASSLDQDTDTQYF	TGTGCCAGCTCCCTTGACCAGGACACAGATACGCAGTATTTT
.	16	TRBJ2-1	TRBV9	TRBD2	CASSVVGSGSYNEQFF	TGTGCCAGCAGCGTAGTCGGTAGCGGGTCTTACAATGAGCAGTTCTTC
.	17	TRBJ2-7	TRBV11-2	.	CASSLGGSGSASYEQYF	TGTGCCAGCAGCTTAGGGGGAAGCGGCTCCGCCTCCTACGAGCAGTACTTC
.	15	TRBJ2-1	TRBV3-1/TRBV3-2	TRBD2	CASSQMSGSKHEQFF	TGTGCCAGCAGCCAGATGAGCGGGAGTAAGCATGAGCAGTTCTTC
.	15	TRBJ2-2	TRBV19	TRBD2	CASSGTSGFIGELFF	TGTGCCAGTAGTGGAACTAGCGGGTTCATCGGGGAGCTGTTTTTT
.	13	TRBJ1-1	TRBV19	.	CASIVGGRTEAFF	TGTGCCAGTATCGTCGGGGGACGCACTGAAGCTTTCTTT
.	14	TRBJ2-7	TRBV9	.	CASSVGTEPYEQYF	TGTGCCAGCAGCGTAGGGACAGAGCCCTACGAGCAGTACTTC
.	12	TRBJ2-1	TRBV19	.	CASSPPYFEQFF	TGTGCCAGTAGTCCACCCTATTTTGAGCAGTTCTTC
.	19	TRBJ2-6	TRBV7-3	TRBD2	CASSILRPSGTSGANVLTF	TGTGCCAGCAGCATCTTACGGCCGAGCGGGACCTCTGGGGCCAACGTCCTGACTTTC
few	14	TRBJ1-5	TRBV27	.	CASSWEGGNQPQHF	TGTGCCAGCAGTTGGGAGGGGGGCAATCAGCCCCAGCATTTT
.	15	TRBJ2-1	TRBV11-1	.	CASSLRGSSYNEQFF	TGTGCCAGCAGCTTACGGGGGAGCTCCTACAATGAGCAGTTCTTC
.	15	TRBJ1-5	TRBV6-5	.	CASSYAGNGNQPQHF	TGTGCCAGCAGTTACGCAGGGAACGGCAATCAGCCCCAGCATTTT
once	13	TRBJ2-1	TRBV24-1	.	CATASGAANEQFF	TGTGCCACCGCGTCGGGTGCGGCCAATGAGCAGTTCTTC
.	15	TRBJ2-6	TRBV24-1	.	CATSEKGLGANVLTF	TGTGCCACCAGTGAGAAGGGGCTTGGGGCCAACGTCCTGACTTTC
.	14	TRBJ1-2	TRBV5-5	TRBD1	CASSLAQGAGGYTF	TGTGCCAGCAGCTTGGCCCAGGGGGCGGGAGGCTACACCTTC
once	12	TRBJ2-2	TRBV11-3	TRBD1	CASNTGVGELFF	TGTGCCAGCAACACAGGGGTAGGGGAGCTGTTTTTT
.	12	TRBJ1-2	TRBV6-5	.	CASSSEVGGYTF	TGTGCCAGCAGTTCAGAGGTCGGTGGCTACACCTTC
once	13	TRBJ1-3	TRBV12-3/TRBV12-4	.	CASSLRTFDTIYF	TGTGCCAGCAGCCTTCGGACTTTTGACACCATATATTTT
once	14	TRBJ2-7	TRBV10-3	TRBD1	CAINSRGLSYEQYF	TGTGCCATCAACTCCAGGGGGCTATCCTACGAGCAGTACTTC
once	15	TRBJ1-2	TRBV19	TRBD1	CASRPGQGIVQGYTF	TGTGCCAGTAGGCCCGGACAGGGAATCGTTCAAGGCTACACCTTC
.	14	TRBJ1-2	TRBV5-6	.	CASSFGEGSSRDTF	.
.	13	TRBJ2-3	TRBV12-3/TRBV12-4	.	CASATRGTDTQYF	TGTGCCAGCGCGACACGAGGCACAGATACGCAGTATTTT
.	14	TRBJ2-7	TRBV28	TRBD2	CASSSQREYHEQYF	TGTGCCAGCAGTTCACAGCGGGAGTACCACGAGCAGTACTTC
.	14	TRBJ1-4	TRBV5-1	TRBD1	CASSSQGEHEKLFF	TGCGCCAGCAGCTCGCAGGGGGAACATGAAAAACTGTTTTTT
.	14	TRBJ2-5	TRBV5-1	TRBD1	CASSTTGGGETQYF	TGCGCCAGCAGCACGACAGGGGGCGGAGAGACCCAGTACTTC
.	12	TRBJ2-7	TRBV20-1	.	CSASISGDEQYF	TGCAGTGCTAGTATTTCCGGGGACGAGCAGTACTTC
.	16	TRBJ2-5	TRBV19	.	CASSIGGAGGEETQYF	TGTGCCAGTAGTATAGGGGGGGCAGGGGGTGAAGAGACCCAGTACTTC
.	15	TRBJ1-5	TRBV6-5	.	CASRSTPFSNQPQHF	TGTGCCAGCAGGTCAACACCTTTTAGCAATCAGCCCCAGCATTTT
.	17	TRBJ2-7	TRBV6-2/TRBV6-3	TRBD2	CASSEPRGGLVFREQYF	TGTGCCAGCAGCGAACCTAGGGGAGGACTAGTGTTCCGCGAGCAGTACTTC
.	15	TRBJ1-1	TRBV6-2/TRBV6-3	.	CASSPRDNMNTEAFF	TGTGCCAGCAGCCCCCGGGACAACATGAACACTGAAGCTTTCTTT
.	14	TRBJ2-4	TRBV9	.	CASSSFSQGDIQYF	TGTGCCAGCAGCTCCTTTTCACAGGGAGACATTCAGTACTTC
.	16	TRBJ1-2	TRBV28	.	CASSISRGLAYYGYTF	TGTGCCAGCAGTATTAGCCGAGGGTTGGCCTACTATGGCTACACCTTC
.	17	TRBJ2-2	TRBV6-2/TRBV6-3	.	CASSYLQGGANTGELFF	TGTGCCAGCAGTTACTTGCAGGGGGGCGCGAACACCGGGGAGCTGTTTTTT
.	12	TRBJ1-2	TRBV5-1	.	CASSGHNYGYTF	TGCGCCAGCAGTGGGCATAACTATGGCTACACCTTC
.	16	TRBJ2-5	TRBV15	TRBD2	CATSRDLKRGQETQYF	TGTGCCACCAGCAGAGATCTTAAGCGGGGACAAGAGACCCAGTACTTC
.	15	TRBJ2-1	TRBV5-1	TRBD1	CASSSPDRDSNEQFF	TGCGCCAGCAGCAGCCCGGACAGGGATTCAAATGAGCAGTTCTTC
.	13	TRBJ1-1	TRBV6-5	.	CATLTRGNTEAFF	TGTGCCACCCTTACCCGGGGGAACACTGAAGCTTTCTTT
.	15	TRBJ2-7	TRBV27	TRBD2	CASSRLAGPNYEQYF	TGTGCCAGCAGTCGACTAGCCGGGCCGAACTACGAGCAGTACTTC
.	14	TRBJ2-1	TRBV19	.	CASSINRQNNEQFF	TGTGCCAGTAGTATAAACAGGCAGAACAATGAGCAGTTCTTC
.	16	TRBJ2-3	TRBV7-9	.	CASSFKVTGSTDTQYF	TGTGCCAGCAGCTTCAAGGTTACAGGGTCCACAGATACGCAGTATTTT